The entry below gives a single T cell receptor (beta chain) sequence along with its context. Its target is not known. This entry belongs to a study of cytomegalovirus exposure and HLA in healthy donors. Study-wide findings and caveats: TCR beta V segments were, for the most part, productive about 90% or about 30% of the time in an earlier analysis. There were under 200 TCR beta chains listed as cytomegalovirus-associated.

PCR involved 60 Vbeta and 13 Jbeta primers. Under the authors' procedure: Later analysis identified around 85 million unique TCR beta chains, approximately 11 million shared. The data were produced by immunoSEQ multiplex PCR, yet TCRdb's version contains in-frame clones alone and is incomplete. V and J calls and clone size are copied from that table; D and trimming were computed from the DNA. The sample lists 310,000 or so clones, approximately 90% occurring once. The TCR was taken from a young woman in good health and CMV-seronegative. Sequenced: PBMCs.

The CDR3 DNA follows: TGTGCCAGCAGTTACGTCGACGGAGTTCGCGTTTACGAGCAGTACTTC. Translated, it gives CASSYVDGVRVYEQYF. The chain couples TRBV6-5 to TRBJ2-7; D is ambiguous. The CDR3 runs 16 residues. CDR1 MNHEY and CDR2 SVGAGI come from the germline V gene. V was clipped by 2 bases and J by 4 bases, with 18 bases between them.